Sequencing of this TCR beta chain was carried out in a study of cytomegalovirus exposure and HLA in healthy donors. The germline gives CDR1 LNHDA, CDR2 SQIVND (reference sequence). Trimming left V 8 bases short and J 1 base short, with 11 bases between. The CDR3 is 13 amino acids. PCR employed 60 Vbeta and 13 Jbeta primers. The assay was immunoSEQ multiplex PCR, and TCRdb's table has in-frame clones only and misses some. Counted here are approximately 140,000 clones, 70% to 80% occurring once; the ten biggest clones make up roughly 4%. The chain is built from TRBV19 and TRBJ1-1; D might be TRBD1 (5 bases). This clonotype originated in a man aged 18-30 years in good health and CMV-seronegative. Sequencing was carried out using PBMCs. CDR3 in DNA: TGTGCCAGTCTCCAGGGAGGGAACACTGAAGCTTTCTTT. Amino acids: CASLQGGNTEAFF.